The 32 T cell receptor beta chains presented below share a single source sample, sequenced in a study of T cell responses to AZD1222 COVID-19 vaccine (dated by TCRdb to 2020 to 2022). The time point label, read with the paper, signifies: baseline before first vaccination. Library creation used the immunoSEQ multiplex PCR assay. TCRdb took this table from immuneACCESS and kept in-frame rearrangements with V and J called. Such tables lack part of the clones; where checked against another copy, unresolved V genes explain under half of the gap, and the rest is unexplained. This sample holds 90,000 to 150,000 clones; 70% to 90% were observed only once. Around 8% of the sample is in the top ten clones. The sample in question was peripheral blood, obtained on day 0 of AZD1222 vaccination. The receptor set was obtained from an adult in good health.

This chain uses TRBV28 with TRBJ1-2; 10 bases are shared with TRBD1. The CDR3 runs to 18 residues. V dropped 5 bases and J dropped 1; count of bases not matched to a gene: 13. Germline-derived CDR1 and CDR2 are MDHEN and SYDVKM. In nucleotides, the CDR3 is TGTGCCAGCAGTAGGGGGCCGACAGGGGGCACCATTAACTATGGCTACACCTTC. Its translation is CASSRGPTGGTINYGYTF.

The V and J genes are TRBV6-1 and TRBJ2-7; D unclear. The CDR3 consists of 14 residues. The germline V gene has CDR1 MNHNS and CDR2 SASEGT. V gave up 3 bases and J gave up 2 bases, with 11 bases separating them. Here the CDR3 reads CASSEGQPAYEQYF. The CDR3 DNA reads TGTGCCAGCAGTGAGGGTCAGCCGGCCTACGAGCAGTACTTC.

The V call is TRBV9, the J call TRBJ2-6; D is ambiguous. This CDR3 is built from 17 residues. Germline CDR1 reads SGDLS; CDR2 reads YYNGEE. The ends were cut back, 0 bases at V and 0 bases at J, with 10 bases in the middle. CDR3 nucleotide sequence: TGTGCCAGCAGCGTAGCGGCGACGAGCTCTGGGGCCAACGTCCTGACTTTC. Its translation: CASSVAATSSGANVLTF.

This chain links TRBV6-5 with TRBJ1-1, with D possibly matching TRBD1 (6 bases). CDR1 MNHEY and CDR2 SVGAGI come from the germline V gene. CDR3 length: 13 residues. Trimming shortened V by 5 bases and J by 7 bases, and 14 bases separated the two germline ends. In nucleotides, the CDR3 is TGTGCCAGCAGTCGGGGCAGGGGCGATGAAGCTTTCTTT. This sequence encodes CASSRGRGDEAFF.

The DNA for the CDR3 is TGTGCCAGCAGTTCGTCAGGACGAAAAGAGACCCAGTACTTC. This codes for CASSSSGRKETQYF. The genes are TRBV6-1 and TRBJ2-5; D unclear. The germline V gene encodes CDR1 MNHNS and CDR2 SASEGT. CDR3 length: 14 amino acids. V was shortened by 5 bases and J by 3 bases, with 13 bases between the two germline ends.

V and J are TRBV18 and TRBJ1-5; 10 bases align to TRBD1. Germline CDR1 KGHSH, CDR2 LQKENI. The V gene end was trimmed by 1 base and the J gene end by 1 base; junction bases not matched to a gene: 1. The CDR3 runs to 16 residues. The chain's CDR3 is CASSPQDRGSNQPQHF. The CDR3 region has the DNA TGTGCCAGCTCACCACAGGACAGGGGGAGCAATCAGCCCCAGCATTTT.

J is TRBJ1-1 and V is TRBV30, with 7 positions matching TRBD1. The CDR3 is made up of 15 amino acids. CDR1 is GTSNPN and CDR2 is SVGIG in the germline V gene (reference sequence). J gave up 4 bases and V 3 bases, and 11 bases lay outside the gene matches. The CDR3 bases are TGTGCCTGGAGCCGACAGGGATTGAGGAGCACTGAAGCTTTCTTT. Translating gives CAWSRQGLRSTEAFF.

This clone appeared a few times. The chain uses TRBV30 and TRBJ1-3; D gene uncertain. V gave up 0 bases and J gave up 6 bases, with 18 bases separating them. The germline V gene encodes CDR1 GTSNPN and CDR2 SVGIG (reference sequence). This CDR3 region has 16 residues. DNA of the CDR3: TGTGCCTGGAGTGTAAAGGGTCGGACTACCTTAAACACCATATATTTT. It encodes CAWSVKGRTTLNTIYF.

V and J are TRBV5-1 and TRBJ2-3; possible D gene TRBD1, 5 bases. Germline values: CDR1 SGHRS, CDR2 YFSETQ. Between the trimmed V and J ends, which lost 0 bases and 3 bases, there was a span of 8 bases. The CDR3 consists of 14 residues. CDR3 sequence (DNA): TGCGCCAGCAGCTTGGGCAGGGCTACAGATACGCAGTATTTT. This translates into CASSLGRATDTQYF.

V and J are TRBV20-1 and TRBJ1-2, with D tentatively TRBD1 (6 bases). V was trimmed by 5 bases and J by 7 bases, leaving 11 bases between them. The CDR3 extends over 11 amino acids. The germline gives CDR1 DFQATT, CDR2 SNEGSKA (reference sequence). The CDR3 sequence is CSADRKTGYTF. In nucleotides, the CDR3 is TGCAGTGCTGACAGGAAGACTGGCTACACCTTC.

This sequence joins TRBV18 and TRBJ1-1, with 9 bases aligning to TRBD1. J was trimmed by 4 bases and V by 6 bases; bases with no gene match: 15. Looked up from germline, CDR1 is KGHSH and CDR2 is LQKENI. The CDR3 sequence is 17 residues long. CDR3: CASSGGGTGLGSTEAFF. The CDR3 nucleotides are TGTGCCAGCTCTGGCGGGGGGACAGGGTTAGGGAGCACTGAAGCTTTCTTT.

The chain uses TRBV30 and TRBJ2-1, with 12 nucleotides matching TRBD2. CDR3 length: 17 amino acids. The junction had 3 bases not matched to a gene; V was cut back by 0 bases and J by 0 bases. The germline V gene encodes CDR1 GTSNPN and CDR2 SVGIG (reference sequence). The CDR3 DNA reads as TGTGCCTGGAGTGTATGGGGACTAGCGGGCTCCTACAATGAGCAGTTCTTC. Residues: CAWSVWGLAGSYNEQFF.

The rearrangement links TRBV27 to TRBJ1-3; the D gene is possibly TRBD1 (5 bases). Germline CDR1 reads MNHEY; CDR2 reads SMNVEV (reference sequence). V was trimmed by 5 bases and J by 2 bases, leaving 16 bases between them. CDR3 size: 16 residues. The CDR3 loop is CASSLWGAGTGNTIYF. The CDR3 DNA follows: TGTGCCAGCAGTCTCTGGGGCGCAGGAACTGGAAACACCATATATTTT.

The V and J genes are TRBV7-9 and TRBJ2-1; TRBD1 might be the D (5 bases). CDR1 and CDR2 from the germline V gene are SEHNR and FQNEAQ (reference sequence). This CDR3 spans 15 amino acids. The V and J ends lost 5 bases and 0 bases respectively, with 11 bases between them. CDR3 in DNA: TGTGCCAGCAGCCCGATGGGGCGCTCCTACAATGAGCAGTTCTTC. Its translation is CASSPMGRSYNEQFF. Together with reference TRBV7-9 and TRBJ2-1, the CDR3 gives the full variable domain: DTGVSQNPRHKITKRGQNVTFRCDPISEHNRLYWYRQTLGQGPEFLTYFQNEAQLEKSRLLSDRFSAERPKGSFSTLEIQRTEQGDSAMYLCASSPMGRSYNEQFFGPGTRLTVL.

This sequence joins TRBV6-5 and TRBJ1-4, with 8 positions matching TRBD1. This CDR3 comprises 13 residues. The germline V gene has CDR1 MNHEY and CDR2 SVGAGI. Germline trimming cut 5 bases from V and 8 bases from J; bases unmatched to any gene: 4. CDR3 DNA sequence: TGTGCCAGCAGTCGGACAGGGCAGGAAAAACTGTTTTTT. Amino acids: CASSRTGQEKLFF.

The chain has TRBV18 and TRBJ2-5; D call uncertain. CDR3 size: 13 residues. Germline values: CDR1 KGHSH, CDR2 LQKENI. V lost 2 bases, J lost 3 bases, and 7 bases lay in between. The CDR3 nucleotides read TGTGCCAGCTCACCATTTCAAGAAGAGACCCAGTACTTC. Its translation is CASSPFQEETQYF.

This clone came up once. The chain employs TRBV6-1 and TRBJ2-1; 13 bases are shared with TRBD2. This CDR3 has 15 amino acids. Germline trimming cut 3 bases from V and 16 bases from J; bases unmatched to any gene: 12. In germline, CDR1 is MNHNS, CDR2 SASEGT. Here the CDR3 DNA reads TGTGCCAGCAGTGACAGGACTAGCGGGAGCTTGATTCAATTCTTC. It specifies CASSDRTSGSLIQFF.

The J gene is TRBJ1-5, the V gene TRBV9; D is uncertain. Per germline, CDR1 SGDLS and CDR2 YYNGEE. V was cut by 4 bases and J by 9 bases, with 17 bases left in between. The CDR3 contains 14 residues. The DNA of the CDR3 is TGTGCCAGCAGCTCGGGAGCGGTTCGGGGGCCCCAGCATTTT. This gives the protein CASSSGAVRGPQHF.

The V call is TRBV4-1, the J call TRBJ1-4; no reliable D call. V gave up 1 base and J gave up 0 bases, with 6 bases separating them. Germline loops: CDR1 MGHRA, CDR2 YSYEKL. CDR3 size: 15 residues. The CDR3 DNA reads TGCGCCAGCAGCCAAGTGGGGACAACTAATGAAAAACTGTTTTTT. Encoded protein: CASSQVGTTNEKLFF.

V usage is TRBV5-1 and J usage is TRBJ2-2; TRBD1 aligns across 7 bases. From germline, CDR1 is SGHRS and CDR2 YFSETQ. The V gene end was trimmed by 3 bases and the J gene end by 1 base; junction bases not matched to a gene: 3. The CDR3 contains 15 residues. The CDR3 region has the DNA TGCGCCAGCAGCTCCTGGACAGGGAACACCGGGGAGCTGTTTTTT. Translated, it gives CASSSWTGNTGELFF.

This chain uses TRBV6-1 with TRBJ1-2; the match to TRBD1 covers 7 bases. This CDR3 is 16 amino acids long. The V and J ends lost 4 bases and 5 bases, in that order; junction bases with no gene match: 13. The germline V gene encodes CDR1 MNHNS and CDR2 SASEGT. The CDR3 bases are TGTGCCAGCAGTGCGGGGGGGGGACAGCTTGGGTATGGCTACACCTTC. Protein product: CASSAGGGQLGYGYTF.

The V call is TRBV28, the J call TRBJ2-3; tentatively, D is TRBD1 or TRBD2 (5 bases each). V lost 6 bases and J 1 base, leaving 20 bases between the germline ends. The germline V gene has CDR1 MDHEN and CDR2 SYDVKM. The CDR3 covers 17 residues. CDR3 region: CASSPLVGRSGTDTQYF. In DNA form, the CDR3 reads TGTGCCAGCAGCCCCCTGGTGGGGCGTAGCGGCACAGATACGCAGTATTTT. Based on the CDR3 plus reference TRBV28 and TRBJ2-3, the full variable domain is DVKVTQSSRYLVKRTGEKVFLECVQDMDHENMFWYRQDPGLGLRLIYFSYDVKMKEKGDIPEGYSVSREKKERFSLILESASTNQTSMYLCASSPLVGRSGTDTQYFGPGTRLTVL.

V and J are TRBV6-5 and TRBJ2-7; D is undetermined. CDR3 size: 11 residues. Germline assignment: CDR1 MNHEY and CDR2 SVGAGI. V shed 8 bases and J shed 3 bases, with 8 bases lying between them. In DNA, the CDR3 is TGTGCCAGCGAAGCAGGCTACGAGCAGTACTTC. Translated: CASEAGYEQYF.

This clone was found a few times. This chain uses TRBV15 with TRBJ1-1; D not resolved. Germline V CDR1 and CDR2: LNHNV, YYDKDF (reference sequence). The CDR3 length is 13 residues. V lost 0 bases and J 8 bases, leaving 10 bases between the germline ends. Here the CDR3 reads CATSRDWAGEAFF. For the CDR3, the DNA is TGTGCCACCAGCAGAGATTGGGCAGGCGAAGCTTTCTTT.

The rearrangement links TRBV28 to TRBJ1-1; 7 positions match TRBD1. CDR1 is MDHEN and CDR2 is SYDVKM in the germline V gene. V trimming: 11 bases; J trimming: 0 bases; junction bases outside the gene matches: 12. The CDR3 totals 15 residues. The CDR3 bases are TGTGCCGCCTCAGGGGGTGTCGGCATGAACACTGAAGCTTTCTTT. It translates to CAASGGVGMNTEAFF.

In DNA, the CDR3 is TGTGCCAGCAGCCAATTCCCTAGCAGCGTTTACGAGCAGTACTTC. Residues: CASSQFPSSVYEQYF. V and J are TRBV3-1 (or the pseudogene TRBV3-2) and TRBJ2-7, with D tentatively TRBD2 (5 bases). Germline-derived CDR1 and CDR2 are LGHDT and YNNKEL (reference sequence). The CDR3 has 15 residues. Trimming cost V 2 bases and J 4 bases, with 15 bases left between them.

The table lists this clone with a count of one. The V call is TRBV27, the J call TRBJ1-6; D unresolved. The CDR3 contains 15 residues. V lost 7 bases, J lost 0 bases, and 10 bases lay in between. Germline CDR1 is MNHEY and CDR2 is SMNVEV (reference sequence). This CDR3 reads CASTPTFSYNSPLHF. The CDR3 region has the DNA TGTGCCAGCACCCCGACGTTCTCCTATAATTCACCCCTCCACTTT.

V usage is TRBV6-4 and J usage is TRBJ1-2; 10 nucleotides agree with TRBD1. The CDR3 has 13 residues. V trimming: 5 bases; J trimming: 8 bases; junction bases outside the gene matches: 5. Germline V gives CDR1 MRHNA, CDR2 SNTAGT. CDR3 bases: TGTGCCAGCAGTAGACAGGGGGCGGAAGGCTACACCTTC. It yields the protein CASSRQGAEGYTF.

The rearrangement joins TRBV3-1 (or the pseudogene TRBV3-2) to TRBJ2-3; either TRBD1 or TRBD2 may fit D (6 bases each). The CDR3 is 13 amino acids. Germline CDR1 LGHDT, CDR2 YNNKEL (reference sequence). Trimming pared 2 bases from V and 4 bases from J, leaving 7 bases between. DNA for the CDR3: TGTGCCAGCAGCCAAAGGGGGGCAGATACGCAGTATTTT. This sequence encodes CASSQRGADTQYF.

This rearrangement joins TRBV2 to TRBJ1-1; D perhaps matches TRBD1 (6 bases). This CDR3 contains 12 residues. V shed 3 bases and J shed 4 bases, with 6 bases lying between them. CDR1 and CDR2 from the germline V gene are SNHLY and FYNNEI. CDR3 loop: CASSDRGTEAFF. The CDR3 bases are TGTGCCAGCAGTGACAGGGGCACTGAAGCTTTCTTT.

The chain has TRBV7-9 and TRBJ1-1, with a tentative D call TRBD1 (6 bases). The V gene lost 1 base and the J gene lost 2 bases, with 8 bases spanning the gap. Germline values: CDR1 SEHNR, CDR2 FQNEAQ (reference sequence). The CDR3 contains 14 residues. CDR3 bases: TGTGCCAGCAGCTTAGGACAGGCCAACACTGAAGCTTTCTTT. It translates to CASSLGQANTEAFF.

The chain joins TRBV15 to TRBJ2-7, with TRBD2 matching 7 bases. The CDR3 extends over 14 amino acids. Germline V gene data show CDR1 as LNHNV and CDR2 as YYDKDF (reference sequence). With 2 bases clipped from V and 2 bases from J, the junction kept 3 bases outside the gene matches. The CDR3 nucleotides are TGTGCCACCAGCAGACAGGGAGGGACCTACGAGCAGTACTTC. Translated: CATSRQGGTYEQYF.